This TCR beta chain was observed in a study of cytomegalovirus exposure and HLA in healthy donors. The PCR was carried out with 60 Vbeta primers and 13 Jbeta primers. Sequencing used immunoSEQ multiplex PCR; TCRdb keeps in-frame clones, though not all of them. The sample lists approximately 130,000 clones, 65% to 80% seen once, with about 5.8% in the top ten. Though probably carrying unrecorded immune exposures, donors were nominally healthy at sampling. Trimming took off 5 bases at V and 4 bases at J, with 14 bases between the two ends. The germline V gene encodes CDR1 MNHEY and CDR2 SMNVEV (reference sequence). The CDR3 has 14 residues. Study results and limitations: It was reported in a later analysis that an Asian-associated ancestry cluster showed fewer N-insertions than the approximately 670-donor mean.

To note about this clone: The antigen is not known.

The receptor was isolated from a man in his late teens or twenties in good health and CMV-seropositive. The source material was PBMCs. The chain carries TRBV27 and TRBJ1-1, with no clear D. CDR3 residues: CASSPNPGGTEAFF. The CDR3 nucleotides are TGTGCCAGCAGTCCCAACCCCGGCGGCACTGAAGCTTTCTTT.